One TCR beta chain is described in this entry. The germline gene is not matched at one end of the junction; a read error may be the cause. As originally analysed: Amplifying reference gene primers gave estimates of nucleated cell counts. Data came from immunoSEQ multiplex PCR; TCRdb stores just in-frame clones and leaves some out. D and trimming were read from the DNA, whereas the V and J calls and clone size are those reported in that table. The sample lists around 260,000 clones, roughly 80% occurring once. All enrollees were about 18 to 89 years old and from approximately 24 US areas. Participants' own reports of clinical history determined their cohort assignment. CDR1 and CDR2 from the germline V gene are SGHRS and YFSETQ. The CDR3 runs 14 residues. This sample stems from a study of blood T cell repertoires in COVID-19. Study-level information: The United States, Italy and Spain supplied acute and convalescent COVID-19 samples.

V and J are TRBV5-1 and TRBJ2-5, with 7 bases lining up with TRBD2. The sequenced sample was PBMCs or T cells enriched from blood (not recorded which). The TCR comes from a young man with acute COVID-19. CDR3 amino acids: CASSSSGAQETQYF. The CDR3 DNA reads TGTGCCAGCAGCTCCAGCGGGGCCCAAGAGACCCAGTACTTC.